The T cell receptor beta chain under discussion was sequenced for a study of blood T cells in healthy people across ages. Of note for this clonotype: Its specificity is unknown.

Findings and limits, study-wide: Considered underestimates were the diversity estimates obtained from one million T cells.

Staff drew about 10 milliliters of peripheral blood from each donor. The second PCR ran roughly 7 to 12 cycles with a sample-barcoded 5' primer and J-beta primers. A template-switch adaptor that had 12 random nucleotides put a tag on each cDNA molecule. All samples yielded 3 million or more CDR3-containing paired-end reads. One entry per CDR3 protein, called by TCRdb with MiXCR from the 5' RACE reads. The table records some 760,000 distinct CDR3 sequences, around 25% of them present only once. The same sample was also studied in work on T cells of mothers and their children.

The clonotype was recovered from a boy younger than 18 in good health. The sequencing input was blood.

The CDR3 loop reads CASTYGIGELNTEAFF. CDR3 DNA sequence: TGTGCCAGCACCTATGGGATCGGGGAGTTGAACACTGAAGCTTTCTTT. The chain uses TRBV5-6 and TRBJ1-1; no definite D call. Germline assignment: CDR1 SGHDT and CDR2 YYEEEE. CDR3 length: 16 residues. The V gene lost 6 bases and the J gene lost 0 bases, with 18 bases spanning the gap. Based on the CDR3 plus reference TRBV5-6 and TRBJ1-1, the full variable domain is DAGVTQSPTHLIKTRGQQVTLRCSPKSGHDTVSWYQQALGQGPQFIFQYYEEEERQRGNFPDRFSGHQFPNYSSELNVNALLLGDSALYLCASTYGIGELNTEAFFGQGTRLTVV.